A single TCR beta chain is shown here with its context. This sample was taken from a study of blood T cell repertoires in COVID-19. Study context: The United States, Italy and Spain supplied acute and convalescent COVID-19 samples.

V shed 3 bases and J shed 6 bases, with 9 bases lying between them. Germline V gives CDR1 MNHEY, CDR2 SMNVEV (reference sequence). This CDR3 region has 14 residues. Study processing details: Amplification of reference gene primers provided the estimated nucleated cell counts. Clones were sequenced by immunoSEQ multiplex PCR, and TCRdb holds only the in-frame ones, with some missing. V and J calls and clone size follow that table, whereas D and trimming were derived from the DNA. The sample includes approximately 400,000 clones, more than 75% of them seen just once. The chain carries TRBV27 and TRBJ1-6; D not certain. The source of this sequence is a woman aged 18-29 years who had recovered from COVID-19. Specimen: PBMCs or T cells enriched from blood (not recorded which). The DNA of the CDR3 is TGTGCCAGCAGTTTCAACGGGGTTAATTCACCCCTCCACTTT. Translation gives CASSFNGVNSPLHF.